The TCR beta chain described here comes from a study of immune evolution from preneoplasia to lung adenocarcinoma. This table comes from immunoSEQ multiplex PCR, and its TCRdb copy is limited to in-frame clones, with some not included. This sample has approximately 14,000 clones, with about four fifths found just once. On this clone itself: Its specificity is not known.

Looked up from germline, CDR1 is SEHNR and CDR2 is FQNEAQ (reference sequence). The ends were cut back, 4 bases at V and 5 bases at J, with 6 bases in the middle. This CDR3 spans 11 amino acids. Whole-study findings and limits: Compared with EGFR-mutant or double wild-type lesions, KRAS-mutant nodules were more clonal. Clonality was highest in normal lung, lower in later-stage lesions apparently.

The sequencing sample was made of FFPE minimally invasive lung adenocarcinoma tissue. The clonotype originates from a person aged 55 to 79 with lung adenocarcinoma. The chain combines TRBV7-9 with TRBJ2-7; a weak D match, TRBD1 (5 bases). Here the CDR3 reads CASSSGNEQYF. CDR3 nucleotide sequence: TGTGCCAGCAGCTCAGGGAACGAGCAGTACTTC.